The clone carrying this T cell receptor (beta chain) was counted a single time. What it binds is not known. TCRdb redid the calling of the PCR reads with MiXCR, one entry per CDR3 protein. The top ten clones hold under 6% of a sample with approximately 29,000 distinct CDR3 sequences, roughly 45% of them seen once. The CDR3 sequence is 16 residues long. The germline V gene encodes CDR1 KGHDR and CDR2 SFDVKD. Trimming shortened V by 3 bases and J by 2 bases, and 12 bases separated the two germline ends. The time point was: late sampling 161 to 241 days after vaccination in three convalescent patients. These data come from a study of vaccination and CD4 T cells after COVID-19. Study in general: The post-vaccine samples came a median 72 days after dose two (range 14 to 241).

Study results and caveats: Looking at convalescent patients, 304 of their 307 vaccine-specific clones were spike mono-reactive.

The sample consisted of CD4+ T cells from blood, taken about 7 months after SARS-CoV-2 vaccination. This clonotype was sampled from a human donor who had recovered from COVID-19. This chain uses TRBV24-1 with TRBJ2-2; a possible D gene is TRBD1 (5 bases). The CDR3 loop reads CATSDLGAPNTGELFF. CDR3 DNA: TGTGCCACCAGTGATCTAGGGGCGCCCAACACCGGGGAGCTGTTTTTT.